The 32 T cell receptor beta chains below were found in one sample sequenced in a study of blood T cell repertoires in COVID-19. Some clones are missing from TCRdb's copy, which holds only in-frame ones; the method was immunoSEQ multiplex PCR. The table includes 150,000 to 200,000 clones, more than 75% detected once. Sequenced material: peripheral blood. These receptors all come from a human donor in a cohort sampled during active COVID-19.

This clone was found once. The chain recombines TRBV10-3 with TRBJ2-1; TRBD2 matches at 12 bases. The CDR3 runs 15 residues. The V gene end was trimmed by 3 bases and the J gene end by 9 bases; junction bases not matched to a gene: 6. Per the germline V gene, CDR1 is ENHRY and CDR2 is SYGVKD. CDR3 DNA: TGTGCCATCAGTGAATCTAGCGGGAGGGCGGGTGAGCAGTTCTTC. Protein sequence: CAISESSGRAGEQFF.

CDR3 protein: CASSPRGLATYEQYF. In nucleotides, the CDR3 is TGCGCCAGCAGCCCAAGGGGACTAGCTACCTACGAGCAGTACTTC. The chain links TRBV4-1 to TRBJ2-7, with TRBD2 matching 9 bases. The CDR3 is 15 residues long. The V segment lost 4 bases and the J segment 2 bases; nucleotides outside the gene matches: 6. Germline CDR1 MGHRA, CDR2 YSYEKL.

This chain links TRBV28 with TRBJ2-3; D is possibly TRBD1 (5 bases). Trimming cost V 6 bases and J 6 bases, with 13 bases left between them. Germline-derived CDR1 and CDR2 are MDHEN and SYDVKM. CDR3 length equals 13 residues. The CDR3 region is CASRRQMTDTQYF. CDR3 DNA sequence: TGTGCCAGCAGAAGACAGATGACGGATACGCAGTATTTT.

The chain has TRBV6-2 or TRBV6-3 and TRBJ1-1, with D possibly TRBD1 on 5 matching bases. Germline V gene data show CDR1 as MNHEY and CDR2 as SVGEGT. This CDR3 region has 10 residues. The V gene lost 2 bases and the J gene lost 11 bases, with 6 bases spanning the gap. This CDR3 is CASSYGAAFF. CDR3 DNA sequence: TGTGCCAGCAGTTACGGGGCGGCTTTCTTT.

The chain joins TRBV12-3 or TRBV12-4 to TRBJ1-1; D gene uncertain. The CDR3 has 13 amino acids. V gave up 2 bases and J gave up 0 bases, with 4 bases separating them. The CDR3 loop reads CASSLQVNTEAFF. CDR3 nucleotides: TGTGCCAGCAGTTTACAGGTGAACACTGAAGCTTTCTTT.

V gene TRBV27 combines with J gene TRBJ2-1, with D unclear. Germline CDR1 reads MNHEY; CDR2 reads SMNVEV (reference sequence). V lost 0 bases, J lost 0 bases, and 9 bases lay in between. The CDR3 sequence is 16 residues long. The CDR3 here is CASSLSNLYSYNEQFF. For the CDR3, the DNA is TGTGCCAGCAGTTTATCGAACTTATACTCCTACAATGAGCAGTTCTTC.

This rearrangement joins TRBV6-5 to TRBJ2-7, with 9 bases identical to TRBD2. Germline assignment: CDR1 MNHEY and CDR2 SVGAGI. The CDR3 totals 14 residues. The J segment lost 4 bases and the V segment lost 8 bases, leaving 9 bases of the junction unmatched. The CDR3 nucleotides read TGTGCCAGCCGCGAGTCAGCGGGGGGTTACGAGCAGTACTTC. Translation gives CASRESAGGYEQYF.

The chain joins TRBV11-2 to TRBJ1-2; 12 bases map to TRBD1. After removal of 7 bases from V and 8 bases from J, the junction contained 8 bases not matched to a gene. This CDR3 is 14 amino acids long. Germline V gene data show CDR1 as SGHAT and CDR2 as FQNNGV. Here the CDR3 reads CASTRDRGPGGYTF. For the CDR3, the DNA is TGTGCCAGCACCAGGGACAGGGGGCCAGGGGGCTACACCTTC.

The chain links TRBV11-2 to TRBJ2-3; D is unresolved. Trimming shortened V by 6 bases and J by 7 bases, and 17 bases separated the two germline ends. CDR1 and CDR2 (germline): SGHAT, FQNNGV. This CDR3 has 14 residues. The CDR3, as DNA: TGTGCCAGCAGTCCCACTGGTTTGGTGCATACGCAGTATTTT. The encoded protein is CASSPTGLVHTQYF.

The J gene is TRBJ1-4, the V gene TRBV10-3, with TRBD1 as a possible D gene (5 bases). Germline CDR1 is ENHRY and CDR2 is SYGVKD. This CDR3 contains 13 residues. V lost 8 bases and J 8 bases, leaving 15 bases between the germline ends. The DNA for the CDR3 is TGTGCCATCCGGGGGAGTTCAGGAGAAAAACTGTTTTTT. Translation: CAIRGSSGEKLFF.

This chain joins TRBV29-1 and TRBJ2-5; TRBD1 agrees at 7 bases. The CDR3 is 14 amino acids. V lost 4 bases and J lost 0; bases outside the gene matches: 5. Germline V lookup: CDR1 SQVTM, CDR2 ANQGSEA. The CDR3 reads CSVGLTGHQETQYF. The CDR3 DNA reads as TGCAGCGTTGGTTTGACAGGGCACCAAGAGACCCAGTACTTC.

As DNA, the CDR3 is TGCGCCAGCAGCCAAGGGGGACAGGTAAATCAGCCCCAGCATTTT. Translated, it gives CASSQGGQVNQPQHF. This chain links TRBV4-3 with TRBJ1-5; 8 positions match TRBD1. V lost 1 base to trimming and J lost 4 bases; unmatched junction nucleotides: 3. Per germline, CDR1 LGHNA and CDR2 YSLEER. The CDR3 loop spans 15 amino acids.

The chain has TRBV13 and TRBJ1-1; 7 positions agree with TRBD1. This CDR3 is 17 amino acids long. Losses at the gene ends were 4 bases for V and 0 bases for J; bases not matched to a gene: 11. Germline assignment: CDR1 PRHDT and CDR2 FYEKMQ (reference sequence). The CDR3 reads CASSSSGGKGLNTEAFF. CDR3 nucleotide sequence: TGTGCCAGCAGCTCGTCAGGGGGTAAGGGGTTGAACACTGAAGCTTTCTTT.

The genes are TRBV11-2 and TRBJ2-7; 13 positions agree with TRBD2. The germline V gene has CDR1 SGHAT and CDR2 FQNNGV. V shed 6 bases, J shed 1 base, and the junction held 3 bases outside the gene matches. The CDR3 has 15 amino acids. In nucleotides, the CDR3 is TGTGCCAGCAGGTCGACTAGCGGGAGGTCCTACGAGCAGTACTTC. Translating gives CASRSTSGRSYEQYF.

The chain couples TRBV30 to TRBJ1-2, with D perhaps matching TRBD1 (5 bases). V was clipped by 5 bases and J by 1 base, with 5 bases between them. There are 11 residues in the CDR3. Per the germline V gene, CDR1 is GTSNPN and CDR2 is SVGIG (reference sequence). CDR3 in amino acids: CAWDSNYGYTF. The DNA of the CDR3 is TGTGCCTGGGACAGTAACTATGGCTACACCTTC.

The chain recombines TRBV7-2 with TRBJ2-7; TRBD2 aligns across 9 bases. CDR3 size: 16 residues. Germline V gives CDR1 SGHTA, CDR2 FQGNSA. J gave up 0 bases and V 5 bases, and 8 bases lay outside the gene matches. The CDR3 here is CASSPGLARSSYEQYF. The DNA of the CDR3 is TGTGCCAGCAGCCCGGGACTAGCCAGGAGCTCCTACGAGCAGTACTTC.

The genes are TRBV5-8 and TRBJ2-5; D gene ambiguous. The CDR3 runs 14 residues. Germline CDR1 reads SGHTS; CDR2 reads YDEGEE. Trimming removed 0 bases at V and 0 bases at J, with 6 bases between. The CDR3, as DNA: TGTGCCAGCAGCTTGGTATTGTACCAAGAGACCCAGTACTTC. The encoded protein is CASSLVLYQETQYF. The full variable domain, its missing parts supplied by reference TRBV5-8 and TRBJ2-5, is EAGVTQSPTHLIKTRGQQATLRCSPISGHTSVYWYQQALGLGLQFLLWYDEGEERNRGNFPPRFSGRQFPNYSSELNVNALELEDSALYLCASSLVLYQETQYFGPGTRLLVL.

V is TRBV28 and J is TRBJ2-5, with TRBD2 identical over 7 bases. In germline, CDR1 is MDHEN, CDR2 SYDVKM. After removal of 5 bases from V and 3 bases from J, the junction contained 9 bases not matched to a gene. This CDR3 spans 15 amino acids. In nucleotides, the CDR3 is TGTGCCAGCAGTGGCGGCGGCGGGGGAAAAGAGACCCAGTACTTC. It specifies CASSGGGGGKETQYF. The complete variable domain, with remaining parts taken from reference TRBV28 and TRBJ2-5, reads DVKVTQSSRYLVKRTGEKVFLECVQDMDHENMFWYRQDPGLGLRLIYFSYDVKMKEKGDIPEGYSVSREKKERFSLILESASTNQTSMYLCASSGGGGGKETQYFGPGTRLLVL.

This chain links TRBV5-4 with TRBJ2-7; 8 bases are a match to TRBD1. This CDR3 region has 15 residues. The J segment lost 1 base and the V segment lost 1 base, leaving 4 bases of the junction unmatched. CDR1 and CDR2 (germline): SGHNT, YYREEE (reference sequence). The CDR3 DNA follows: TGTGCCAGCAGCTTGCCCGGGACAGGATCCTACGAGCAGTACTTC. This sequence encodes CASSLPGTGSYEQYF.

This rearrangement joins TRBV9 to TRBJ2-2; D possibly corresponds to TRBD2 (5 bases). Trimming left V 4 bases short and J 7 bases short, with 11 bases between. The CDR3 totals 13 residues. The germline V gene has CDR1 SGDLS and CDR2 YYNGEE. CDR3 bases: TGTGCCAGCAGCAGGCTAGCTCACGGGGAGCTGTTTTTT. Protein sequence: CASSRLAHGELFF.

This chain links TRBV7-9 with TRBJ1-4; D gene ambiguous. The V end lost 3 bases, the J end lost 0 bases, and 5 bases lay between the germline ends. The CDR3 extends over 14 amino acids. The germline V gene encodes CDR1 SEHNR and CDR2 FQNEAQ (reference sequence). CDR3 protein: CASSFSATNEKLFF. The CDR3, as DNA: TGTGCCAGCAGCTTTTCTGCAACTAATGAAAAACTGTTTTTT. Full variable domain (rest looked up from reference TRBV7-9 and TRBJ1-4): DTGVSQNPRHKITKRGQNVTFRCDPISEHNRLYWYRQTLGQGPEFLTYFQNEAQLEKSRLLSDRFSAERPKGSFSTLEIQRTEQGDSAMYLCASSFSATNEKLFFGSGTQLSVL.

The J gene is TRBJ1-5, the V gene TRBV5-1, with D possibly matching TRBD1 (5 bases). V was trimmed by 1 base and J by 0 bases, leaving 8 bases between them. This CDR3 has 15 residues. Germline lookup yields CDR1 SGHRS and CDR2 YFSETQ. The CDR3 coding sequence is TGCGCCAGCAGCTTGCAGGGTTATAGCAATCAGCCCCAGCATTTT. Residues: CASSLQGYSNQPQHF. The full variable domain, completed using reference TRBV5-1 and TRBJ1-5, is KAGVTQTPRYLIKTRGQQVTLSCSPISGHRSVSWYQQTPGQGLQFLFEYFSETQRNKGNFPGRFSGRQFSNSRSEMNVSTLELGDSALYLCASSLQGYSNQPQHFGDGTRLSIL.

The genes are TRBV3-1 (or the pseudogene TRBV3-2) and TRBJ2-7; TRBD2 aligns across 7 bases. Germline CDR1 and CDR2: LGHDT and YNNKEL (reference sequence). CDR3 length: 13 residues. The V and J ends lost 8 bases and 3 bases, in that order; junction bases with no gene match: 7. CDR3 bases: TGTGCCAGCGGGGGAGGGGTACACTACGAGCAGTACTTC. Its translation: CASGGGVHYEQYF.

This clone appeared a single time. The rearrangement uses TRBV4-2 and TRBJ2-6, with a weak D call TRBD1 (5 bases). Germline CDR1 reads LGHNA; CDR2 reads YNFKEQ. The CDR3 extends over 15 amino acids. Trimming left V 1 base short and J 2 bases short, with 6 bases between. CDR3 nucleotides: TGTGCCAGCAGCCAAGCAGGGCCTGGGGCCAACGTCCTGACTTTC. Protein: CASSQAGPGANVLTF.

The chain couples TRBV28 to TRBJ2-1, with 10 bases matching TRBD2. The V gene end was trimmed by 2 bases and the J gene end by 5 bases; junction bases not matched to a gene: 12. The CDR3 has 18 amino acids. Germline CDR1 MDHEN, CDR2 SYDVKM. The CDR3 DNA is TGTGCCAGCAGTTTAGGGATTTCTAGCGGGAGAAGAGACAATGAGCAGTTCTTC. Encoded protein: CASSLGISSGRRDNEQFF.

The rearrangement uses TRBV7-7 and TRBJ2-1; D gene uncertain. Trimming left V 5 bases short and J 3 bases short, with 8 bases between. Germline V lookup: CDR1 SSHAT, CDR2 FNYEAQ (reference sequence). The CDR3 has 13 residues. The CDR3, as DNA: TGTGCCAGCAGCGCGAACTACTACAATGAGCAGTTCTTC. The encoded protein is CASSANYYNEQFF.

The chain uses TRBV29-1 and TRBJ2-7, with D perhaps TRBD2 (5 bases). Trimming removed 4 bases at V and 0 bases at J, with 13 bases between. Germline CDR1 reads SQVTM; CDR2 reads ANQGSEA. The CDR3 covers 14 residues. The DNA for the CDR3 is TGCAGCGTTGCGGCGGGCCTTAGCTCCTACGAGCAGTACTTC. Translating it yields CSVAAGLSSYEQYF.

This chain uses TRBV25-1 with TRBJ2-3; no clear D gene. CDR3 length: 11 residues. Germline CDR1 and CDR2: MGHDK and SYGVNS. V lost 3 bases and J 5 bases, leaving 3 bases between the germline ends. The CDR3 DNA is TGTGCCAGCAGTGACAAAGATACGCAGTATTTT. It codes for CASSDKDTQYF.

A single count supports this clone. CDR3 sequence reads: CASRLQETQYF. The CDR3, as DNA: TGTGCCAGCAGGTTACAAGAGACCCAGTACTTC. The chain has TRBV5-8 and TRBJ2-5; no clear D gene. The CDR3 has 11 amino acids. The germline CDR1 and CDR2 sequences are SGHTS and YDEGEE. V lost 5 bases and J lost 2, with 4 bases in between.

This sequence joins TRBV11-2 and TRBJ2-1; TRBD1 matches at 7 bases. The CDR3 extends over 14 amino acids. V lost 3 bases and J lost 6; bases outside the gene matches: 5. Germline V gene lookup returns CDR1 SGHAT and CDR2 FQNNGV. The DNA for the CDR3 is TGTGCCAGCAGCTTGGACAGGTTGAGCAATGAGCAGTTCTTC. As protein: CASSLDRLSNEQFF.

The chain has TRBV4-3 and TRBJ1-2; perhaps TRBD1 as D (5 bases). Germline V gene data show CDR1 as LGHNA and CDR2 as YSLEER. V gave up 0 bases and J gave up 5 bases, with 10 bases separating them. The CDR3 totals 14 residues. The CDR3 loop reads CASSQDPGVYGYTF. DNA for the CDR3: TGCGCCAGCAGCCAAGATCCGGGGGTTTATGGCTACACCTTC.

The chain carries TRBV10-2 and TRBJ2-1; weak D call: TRBD2 (6 bases). CDR1 and CDR2 (germline): WSHSY, SAAADI. Trimming cost V 9 bases and J 2 bases, with 14 bases left between them. The CDR3 length is 14 residues. The CDR3, as DNA: TGCGCCAGTTCACGGGGGTTTGCCTACAATGAGCAGTTCTTC. It codes for CASSRGFAYNEQFF.